This T cell receptor beta chain was obtained from a study of blood T cells in healthy people across ages. Notes on the study in general: Age showed a roughly linear inverse relationship with TCR beta diversity per million T cells.

Many counts were recorded for this clonotype. Its target is not known. Sample-barcoded 5' priming and a J-beta primer mix drove a second PCR of 7 to 11 cycles. Each CDR3 protein gets one entry after TCRdb re-called the 5' RACE reads with MiXCR. The repertoire includes 1.6 million or so distinct CDR3 sequences, about 35% of them detected once, and around 10% sits in the top ten. The donors, aged roughly 6 to 95, were healthy Caucasians from Russia. V trimming: 6 bases; J trimming: 2 bases; junction bases outside the gene matches: 8. The CDR3 has 16 amino acids. This chain links TRBV12-3 or TRBV12-4 with TRBJ1-5, with 9 bases aligning to TRBD1. The sample comprised blood. This receptor was taken from a woman under 40 in good health. The CDR3: CASSLTGGNGNQPQHF. The CDR3 nucleotides read TGTGCCAGCAGCCTAACAGGGGGCAACGGCAATCAGCCCCAGCATTTT.